One sample yielded the 24 T cell receptor beta chains listed below, sequenced in a study of T-cell memory formation after mild COVID-19. In TCRdb, the 5' RACE reads were re-called with MiXCR into one record per CDR3 protein. The profile covers almost 350,000 distinct CDR3 sequences, with roughly 19% appearing a single time and roughly 21% taken by the ten largest. The sample taken for sequencing was PBMCs or a T cell subset sorted from them (not recorded which). The receptors shown here come from a man aged 18 to 30 who had mild COVID-19 (a few samples of this study predate the infection). Cell type and time point are not known.

The chain uses TRBV5-1 and TRBJ2-3; D might be TRBD2 (5 bases). The CDR3 has 15 residues. V lost 0 bases, J lost 2 bases, and 10 bases lay in between. Germline V lookup: CDR1 SGHRS, CDR2 YFSETQ. The CDR3 region has the DNA TGCGCCAGCAGCTTGGCCGGAGGCTTCACAGATACGCAGTATTTT. This translates into CASSLAGGFTDTQYF.

CDR3 loop: CASSYSGWAQETQYF. The CDR3 DNA is TGTGCCAGCAGTTACTCGGGTTGGGCCCAAGAGACCCAGTACTTC. This chain joins TRBV6-2 or TRBV6-3 and TRBJ2-5; D gene unclear. The CDR3 contains 15 residues. CDR1 and CDR2 (germline): MNHEY, SVGEGT. With 0 bases removed from V and 1 base from J, the gap between germline ends came to 9 bases.

This chain uses TRBV6-2 or TRBV6-3 with TRBJ2-3; D not certain. Trimming stripped 8 bases from V and 0 bases from J, with 12 bases between. Germline CDR1 is MNHEY and CDR2 is SVGEGT. The CDR3 runs 14 residues. The CDR3 protein is CASRARLSTDTQYF. The CDR3 DNA follows: TGTGCCAGCCGCGCGAGGCTTAGCACAGATACGCAGTATTTT.

This clonotype has more than one count but fewer than ten. The chain carries TRBV7-2 and TRBJ1-2; weak D call: TRBD1 (6 bases). Trimming shortened V by 5 bases and J by 4 bases, and 17 bases separated the two germline ends. The CDR3 has 15 residues. The germline gives CDR1 SGHTA, CDR2 FQGNSA. The CDR3 DNA sequence: TGTGCCAGCAGCCCCTACGGGGGCCTTACCTATGGCTACACCTTC. This sequence encodes CASSPYGGLTYGYTF.

The chain is built from TRBV5-1 and TRBJ1-5; 7 nucleotides match TRBD1. V lost 2 bases, J lost 3 bases, and 11 bases stayed unmatched. This CDR3 is 17 amino acids long. CDR1 is SGHRS and CDR2 is YFSETQ in the germline V gene. CDR3 DNA: TGCGCCAGCAGCTTCGGTCCCAGGACAGGAAACAATCAGCCCCAGCATTTT. Translation gives CASSFGPRTGNNQPQHF. The complete variable domain, with remaining parts taken from reference TRBV5-1 and TRBJ1-5, reads KAGVTQTPRYLIKTRGQQVTLSCSPISGHRSVSWYQQTPGQGLQFLFEYFSETQRNKGNFPGRFSGRQFSNSRSEMNVSTLELGDSALYLCASSFGPRTGNNQPQHFGDGTRLSIL.

The chain carries TRBV3-1 and TRBJ1-2; D ambiguous. Trimming cost V 3 bases and J 1 base, with 6 bases left between them. Germline V lookup: CDR1 LGHDT, CDR2 YNNKEL (reference sequence). This CDR3 has 13 amino acids. The CDR3 sequence: CASSQQINYGYTF. Here the CDR3 DNA reads TGTGCCAGCAGCCAGCAGATTAACTATGGCTACACCTTC. Combining the CDR3 with reference TRBV3-1 and TRBJ1-2 gives the whole variable domain DTAVSQTPKYLVTQMGNDKSIKCEQNLGHDTMYWYKQDSKKFLKIMFSYNNKELIINETVPNRFSPKSPDKAHLNLHINSLELGDSAVYFCASSQQINYGYTFGSGTRLTVV.

This sequence joins TRBV20-1 and TRBJ1-4; D is possibly TRBD1 (6 bases). The V gene's germline CDR1 is DFQATT and CDR2 SNEGSKA (reference sequence). V lost 6 bases and J 10 bases, leaving 21 bases between the germline ends. The CDR3 has 14 amino acids. The CDR3 protein is CSAREGGKDVKLFF. The CDR3, as DNA: TGCAGTGCGCGAGAGGGGGGGAAGGACGTAAAACTGTTTTTT.

The chain is built from TRBV7-9 and TRBJ1-2; possible D gene TRBD1, 5 bases. This CDR3 comprises 15 residues. Between the trimmed V and J ends, which lost 8 bases and 5 bases, there was a span of 21 bases. Germline V gives CDR1 SEHNR, CDR2 FQNEAQ (reference sequence). CDR3 sequence (DNA): TGTGCCAGCCGGGGCTCCTCGGGAGCTGGGTATGGCTACACCTTC. It yields the protein CASRGSSGAGYGYTF.

This clonotype has ten or more counts. The chain recombines TRBV5-1 with TRBJ1-1; D remains unclear. Trimming took 2 bases from V and 0 from J, leaving 11 bases between them. The germline V gene has CDR1 SGHRS and CDR2 YFSETQ. This CDR3 is built from 15 residues. The CDR3: CASSFSTGMNTEAFF. The CDR3 coding sequence is TGCGCCAGCAGCTTCTCGACCGGCATGAACACTGAAGCTTTCTTT.

This clonotype was counted a few times. V is TRBV6-2 or TRBV6-3 and J is TRBJ2-5, with D unresolved. Germline loops: CDR1 MNHEY, CDR2 SVGEGT. CDR3 size: 13 residues. V lost 2 bases, J lost 5 bases, and 9 bases lay in between. The DNA for the CDR3 is TGTGCCAGCAGTTACCTAGTACGGGAGACCCAGTACTTC. Translating gives CASSYLVRETQYF.

This clonotype appeared a single time. The chain carries TRBV6-6 and TRBJ1-5, with 10 bases lining up with TRBD1. Trimming removed 4 bases from V and 4 bases from J; junction bases left unmatched: 4. The CDR3 sequence is 15 residues long. CDR1 and CDR2 (germline): MNHNY, SVGAGI (reference sequence). CDR3 sequence reads: CASSSPGQGNQPQHF. The CDR3 region has the DNA TGTGCCAGCAGTTCCCCGGGACAGGGGAATCAGCCCCAGCATTTT.

This chain joins TRBV4-3 and TRBJ2-1; 10 nucleotides match TRBD2. The CDR3 sequence is 16 residues long. Looked up from germline, CDR1 is LGHNA and CDR2 is YSLEER. Trimming at V came to 0 bases and at J to 9 bases, leaving 8 bases not matched to a gene. The CDR3, as DNA: TGCGCCAGCAGCCAAGATACAGCGGGGGGGCCTGCTGAGCAGTTCTTC. It yields the protein CASSQDTAGGPAEQFF.

The CDR3 reads CASSHRRDRATGTQYF. The CDR3, as DNA: TGTGCCAGCAGCCATCGCCGGGACAGGGCGACGGGCACGCAGTATTTT. V is TRBV3-1 and J is TRBJ2-3; 9 bases are shared with TRBD1. This CDR3 region has 16 residues. Germline V CDR1 and CDR2: LGHDT, YNNKEL (reference sequence). V lost 3 bases and J lost 9; bases outside the gene matches: 13.

The table lists this clonotype with a few counts. The chain recombines TRBV6-2 or TRBV6-3 with TRBJ1-1; no clear D. V lost 6 bases and J lost 4, with 12 bases in between. Germline CDR1 MNHEY, CDR2 SVGEGT. The CDR3 spans 13 residues. The CDR3 protein is CASRIGVSTEAFF. The CDR3 DNA follows: TGTGCCAGCAGAATTGGTGTAAGCACTGAAGCTTTCTTT.

This clonotype occurred a few times. The chain links TRBV6-6 to TRBJ1-5; tentative D call: TRBD1 (5 bases). CDR1 and CDR2 (germline): MNHNY, SVGAGI (reference sequence). Trimming cost V 4 bases and J 0 bases, with 16 bases left between them. The CDR3 totals 17 residues. The chain's CDR3 is CASSSRGVANSNQPQHF. For the CDR3, the DNA is TGTGCCAGCAGTTCCCGGGGGGTTGCGAATAGCAATCAGCCCCAGCATTTT.

The V gene is TRBV28, the J gene TRBJ1-1; D is possibly TRBD1 (5 bases). CDR3 size: 14 residues. V was pared by 2 bases and J by 4 bases, with 11 bases between. From germline, CDR1 is MDHEN and CDR2 SYDVKM. The CDR3 DNA follows: TGTGCCAGCAGTTTAGGGGGTATGGGCACTGAAGCTTTCTTT. It codes for CASSLGGMGTEAFF.

V gene TRBV4-1 combines with J gene TRBJ2-1; 9 bases fit TRBD2. V was pared by 0 bases and J by 6 bases, with 6 bases of the junction left unmatched. The CDR3 spans 16 residues. The germline V gene has CDR1 MGHRA and CDR2 YSYEKL. The chain's CDR3 is CASSQDIAGVLNEQFF. In nucleotides, the CDR3 is TGCGCCAGCAGCCAAGATATAGCGGGGGTCCTCAATGAGCAGTTCTTC.

In its sample, this clonotype was seen many times. CDR3 DNA: TGTGCCAGCAGCCTACACAGGGAGCAGGAAGCTTTCTTT. Protein sequence: CASSLHREQEAFF. The chain couples TRBV7-8 to TRBJ1-1, with D possibly being TRBD1 (6 bases). This CDR3 is built from 13 residues. Deletions cut 5 bases from V and 8 bases from J, with 15 bases between. Germline V CDR1 and CDR2: SGHVS, FQNEAQ. Supplemented by reference TRBV7-8 and TRBJ1-1, the full variable domain reads GAGVSQSPRYKVAKRGQDVALRCDPISGHVSLFWYQQALGQGPEFLTYFQNEAQLDKSGLPSDRFFAERPEGSVSTLKIQRTQQEDSAVYLCASSLHREQEAFFGQGTRLTVV.

This clonotype turned up a few times. This rearrangement joins TRBV18 to TRBJ2-7, with a possible D match to TRBD2 (6 bases). The length of the CDR3 is 14 residues. V was shortened by 1 base and J by 3 bases, with 10 bases between the two germline ends. CDR1 KGHSH and CDR2 LQKENI come from the germline V gene. The CDR3 loop is CASSPLRGNYEQYF. Written as DNA, the CDR3 is TGTGCCAGCTCACCACTCCGGGGGAACTACGAGCAGTACTTC. Complete variable domain (other parts from reference TRBV18 and TRBJ2-7): NAGVMQNPRHLVRRRGQEARLRCSPMKGHSHVYWYRQLPEEGLKFMVYLQKENIIDESGMPKERFSAEFPKEGPSILRIQQVVRGDSAAYFCASSPLRGNYEQYFGPGTRLTVT.

The chain is built from TRBV5-5 and TRBJ1-5, with D maybe TRBD1 (6 bases). V shed 3 bases and J shed 5 bases, with 9 bases lying between them. This CDR3 is 13 amino acids long. The germline V gene encodes CDR1 SGHKS and CDR2 YYEKEE (reference sequence). The chain's CDR3 is CASSSRTDQPQHF. CDR3 nucleotides: TGTGCCAGCAGCTCCCGGACAGATCAGCCCCAGCATTTT.

The sample holds many counts of this clonotype. This sequence joins TRBV5-5 and TRBJ2-5; D is uncertain. Trimming stripped 1 base from V and 1 base from J, with 5 bases between. The V gene's germline CDR1 is SGHKS and CDR2 YYEKEE (reference sequence). The CDR3 loop spans 13 amino acids. The CDR3 sequence is CASSLRVQETQYF. CDR3 DNA sequence: TGTGCCAGCAGCTTGCGGGTCCAAGAGACCCAGTACTTC.

A few counts support this clonotype. V is TRBV25-1 and J is TRBJ1-6; D remains ambiguous. V was shortened by 4 bases and J by 8 bases, with 15 bases between the two germline ends. Germline V gene sequence: CDR1 MGHDK, CDR2 SYGVNS. The CDR3 loop spans 15 amino acids. The CDR3 region is CASSGYTGFDSPLHF. The CDR3 region has the DNA TGTGCCAGCAGTGGCTATACTGGGTTTGATTCACCCCTCCACTTT.

This clonotype was counted a few times. The rearrangement links TRBV20-1 to TRBJ2-6; D remains unclear. The CDR3 sequence is 14 residues long. Germline V gene lookup returns CDR1 DFQATT and CDR2 SNEGSKA (reference sequence). Trimming pared 0 bases from V and 4 bases from J, leaving 7 bases between. The CDR3 bases are TGCAGTGCTAGAGAAGGGTCCGGGGCCAACGTCCTGACTTTC. Its translation: CSAREGSGANVLTF.

The gene calls are TRBV4-3 and TRBJ2-5; no firm D call. This CDR3 is 13 amino acids long. The V gene's germline CDR1 is LGHNA and CDR2 YSLEER. V lost 4 bases, J lost 3 bases, and 9 bases lay in between. The CDR3 DNA follows: TGCGCCAGCAGCCCCGTCCTGAAAGAGACCCAGTACTTC. It specifies CASSPVLKETQYF.